Listed here are 25 T cell receptor beta chains from one sample, sequenced in a study of human T cells and chemical hapten exposure. TCRdb reprocessed the RACE reads with MiXCR, giving one entry per CDR3 protein. The sample contains 70,000 to 75,000 distinct CDR3 sequences, approximately 29% of which appear only once. Time point reported: patch test 1, 2 weeks after DPC sensitization. The treatment: therapeutic diphenylcyclopropenone sensitization with weekly scalp DPC. This sample comprised whole blood, obtained in connection with sensitization to the hapten diphenylcyclopropenone (DPC). The receptors originated from a middle-aged man with alopecia areata. Some clones in this sample may be carry-over from other donors' samples.

The V call is TRBV5-1, the J call TRBJ1-4; tentative D call: TRBD1 (5 bases). V gave up 4 bases and J gave up 5 bases, with 15 bases separating them. The germline gives CDR1 SGHRS, CDR2 YFSETQ. CDR3 length equals 15 residues. CDR3 DNA: TGCGCCAGCAGCGTAGGACACCACGACAATGAAAAACTGTTTTTT. Amino acid sequence: CASSVGHHDNEKLFF.

This chain links TRBV28 with TRBJ2-5; 8 nucleotides match TRBD1. The CDR3 length is 12 residues. From germline, CDR1 is MDHEN and CDR2 SYDVKM. The V segment lost 2 bases and the J segment 13 bases; nucleotides outside the gene matches: 6. The CDR3 sequence: CASSLARGQRYF. CDR3 in DNA: TGTGCCAGCAGTTTAGCCAGGGGGCAAAGGTACTTC.

This clonotype was seen only a few times. The chain couples TRBV7-9 to TRBJ1-1; 7 bases fit TRBD1. J was trimmed by 0 bases and V by 6 bases; bases with no gene match: 7. The germline V gene has CDR1 SEHNR and CDR2 FQNEAQ (reference sequence). The CDR3 length is 15 residues. CDR3 residues: CASSPPTGMNTEAFF. The CDR3 bases are TGTGCCAGCAGTCCACCGACAGGGATGAACACTGAAGCTTTCTTT. Full variable domain (outside the CDR3, taken from reference TRBV7-9 and TRBJ1-1): DTGVSQNPRHKITKRGQNVTFRCDPISEHNRLYWYRQTLGQGPEFLTYFQNEAQLEKSRLLSDRFSAERPKGSFSTLEIQRTEQGDSAMYLCASSPPTGMNTEAFFGQGTRLTVV.

The chain uses TRBV5-6 and TRBJ2-3; a weak D match, TRBD1 (6 bases). V dropped 3 bases and J dropped 2 bases, with 13 bases sitting between them. The germline V gene has CDR1 SGHDT and CDR2 YYEEEE. The CDR3 has 15 amino acids. The CDR3 DNA is TGTGCCAGCAGCTCTGGACAGATATTCACAGATACGCAGTATTTT. This encodes CASSSGQIFTDTQYF.

This clonotype was seen a handful of times. The chain joins TRBV20-1 to TRBJ2-7, with D tentatively TRBD1 (6 bases). CDR3 length: 16 amino acids. Germline loops: CDR1 DFQATT, CDR2 SNEGSKA (reference sequence). V was clipped by 6 bases and J by 5 bases, with 26 bases between them. This CDR3 reads CSADQQGKVQGNEQYF. As DNA, the CDR3 is TGCAGTGCCGACCAACAAGGGAAAGTGCAGGGGAACGAGCAGTACTTC.

The chain joins TRBV20-1 to TRBJ2-3; D possibly matches TRBD1 or TRBD2 (5 bases each). The CDR3 extends over 13 amino acids. Trimming took 6 bases from V and 5 from J, leaving 15 bases between them. Germline V gene lookup returns CDR1 DFQATT and CDR2 SNEGSKA (reference sequence). CDR3 coding DNA: TGCAGTGCAACGGGGCCGCCGGGAGATACGCAGTATTTT. It encodes CSATGPPGDTQYF.

This clonotype was seen a handful of times. The V gene is TRBV20-1, the J gene TRBJ1-5; D might be TRBD1 (6 bases). V was pared by 3 bases and J by 1 base, with 10 bases between. Germline CDR1 and CDR2: DFQATT and SNEGSKA (reference sequence). The CDR3 consists of 14 residues. CDR3 nucleotides: TGCAGTGCTAGTGTTACAGGGAGCAATCAGCCCCAGCATTTT. As protein: CSASVTGSNQPQHF.

This clonotype was detected a few times. This chain joins TRBV20-1 and TRBJ1-2, with D perhaps matching TRBD1 (6 bases). Trimming stripped 7 bases from V and 2 bases from J, with 11 bases between. The CDR3 is 12 residues long. Germline-derived CDR1 and CDR2 are DFQATT and SNEGSKA (reference sequence). DNA of the CDR3: TGCAGTGTGGGGGCAGCGAACTATGGCTACACCTTC. It encodes CSVGAANYGYTF.

This clonotype was counted only a few times. J is TRBJ2-7 and V is TRBV28; D gene uncertain. V was cut by 3 bases and J by 0 bases, with 12 bases left in between. The germline V gene encodes CDR1 MDHEN and CDR2 SYDVKM. This CDR3 region has 15 residues. The CDR3 protein is CASSLVSRSSYEQYF. CDR3 DNA: TGTGCCAGCAGTTTGGTCTCCCGCAGCTCCTACGAGCAGTACTTC.

This clonotype came up a few times. This rearrangement joins TRBV12-3 or TRBV12-4 to TRBJ1-1; 9 bases agree with TRBD1. This CDR3 region has 15 residues. J lost 4 bases, V lost 7 bases, and 10 bases had no gene match. The CDR3 bases are TGTGCCAGCAACCGGGACAGGGCGATAGGCACTGAAGCTTTCTTT. Translating it yields CASNRDRAIGTEAFF.

This clonotype was counted a single time. The chain is built from TRBV24-1 and TRBJ1-5; D remains unclear. Germline V gene lookup returns CDR1 KGHDR and CDR2 SFDVKD. This CDR3 has 14 amino acids. V was cut by 4 bases and J by 0 bases, with 6 bases left in between. The CDR3: CATSDPGSNQPQHF. CDR3 coding DNA: TGTGCCACCAGTGACCCAGGTAGCAATCAGCCCCAGCATTTT.

The V and J genes are TRBV20-1 and TRBJ2-7; D might be TRBD2 (5 bases). The CDR3 covers 15 residues. V lost 0 bases and J 3 bases, leaving 15 bases between the germline ends. The germline CDR1 and CDR2 sequences are DFQATT and SNEGSKA (reference sequence). DNA of the CDR3: TGCAGTGCTAGAGATTGGGTTAGCGCCGGCTACGAGCAGTACTTC. It specifies CSARDWVSAGYEQYF.

V and J are TRBV2 and TRBJ2-3; TRBD1 might be the D (7 bases). Germline loops: CDR1 SNHLY, CDR2 FYNNEI. This CDR3 spans 15 amino acids. Trimming shortened V by 6 bases and J by 5 bases, and 18 bases separated the two germline ends. The DNA for the CDR3 is TGTGCCAGCAGCCCCAGGGGGGAGTATGAAGATACGCAGTATTTT. This sequence encodes CASSPRGEYEDTQYF.

The sample holds a few counts of this clonotype. The V gene is TRBV7-2, the J gene TRBJ2-1; the match to TRBD2 covers 8 bases. Germline V gene sequence: CDR1 SGHTA, CDR2 FQGNSA. This CDR3 region has 18 residues. Trimming at V came to 2 bases and at J to 5 bases, leaving 14 bases not matched to a gene. The CDR3 is CASSLFSRASGWDNEQFF. DNA of the CDR3: TGTGCCAGCAGCTTATTCTCCCGGGCTAGCGGGTGGGACAATGAGCAGTTCTTC.

As for this clonotype: It may be a read error: a sequence one base away is much more abundant. V usage is TRBV6-5 and J usage is TRBJ1-1; tentative D call: TRBD1 (5 bases). Germline assignment: CDR1 MNHEY and CDR2 SVGAGI. CDR3 length: 12 residues. Trimming shortened V by 6 bases and J by 1 base, and 6 bases separated the two germline ends. CDR3 protein: CASRQGNTEAFF. The CDR3 region has the DNA TGTGCCAGCAGGCAGGGGAACACTGAAGCTTTCTTT.

In its sample, this clonotype was seen a few times. The chain uses TRBV5-6 and TRBJ2-7; possibly TRBD1 for D (6 bases). This CDR3 is built from 14 residues. Germline V gene sequence: CDR1 SGHDT, CDR2 YYEEEE. V lost 0 bases to trimming and J lost 7 bases, with 14 bases between them. The chain's CDR3 is CASSLEQGHREQYF. CDR3 DNA: TGTGCCAGCAGCTTGGAACAGGGTCATAGGGAGCAGTACTTC.

The chain employs TRBV4-1 and TRBJ2-1, with 11 bases lining up with TRBD1. V was clipped by 1 base and J by 2 bases; unmatched bases: 4. Germline V gene lookup returns CDR1 MGHRA and CDR2 YSYEKL. The CDR3 has 17 residues. CDR3 bases: TGCGCCAGCAGCCAAGCCCCGGGACAGGGGGCCTACAATGAGCAGTTCTTC. Encoded protein: CASSQAPGQGAYNEQFF.

In its sample, this clonotype was seen a few times. The chain employs TRBV7-8 and TRBJ2-7; D is perhaps TRBD1 or TRBD2 (5 bases each). The CDR3 is made up of 14 amino acids. The germline gives CDR1 SGHVS, CDR2 FQNEAQ. Trimming shortened V by 1 base and J by 5 bases, and 12 bases separated the two germline ends. The CDR3 here is CASSLGGRENEQYF. In DNA, the CDR3 is TGTGCCAGCAGCTTAGGCGGCAGGGAGAACGAGCAGTACTTC. The whole variable domain, filled in from reference TRBV7-8 and TRBJ2-7, reads GAGVSQSPRYKVAKRGQDVALRCDPISGHVSLFWYQQALGQGPEFLTYFQNEAQLDKSGLPSDRFFAERPEGSVSTLKIQRTQQEDSAVYLCASSLGGRENEQYFGPGTRLTVT.

The chain employs TRBV20-1 and TRBJ2-4; D not resolved. Per germline, CDR1 DFQATT and CDR2 SNEGSKA (reference sequence). The V end lost 2 bases, the J end lost 0 bases, and 11 bases lay between the germline ends. This CDR3 contains 15 residues. CDR3 coding DNA: TGCAGTGCTAGAACAGAGATTGTAGCCAAAAACATTCAGTACTTC. Protein: CSARTEIVAKNIQYF.

This clonotype has only a few counts. The chain couples TRBV28 to TRBJ2-7, with TRBD1 matching 9 bases. CDR1 MDHEN and CDR2 SYDVKM come from the germline V gene. V lost 5 bases to trimming and J lost 3 bases; unmatched junction nucleotides: 5. The CDR3 contains 14 residues. DNA for the CDR3: TGTGCCAGCAGTCCCCGGGACAGGGACTACGAGCAGTACTTC. Translating gives CASSPRDRDYEQYF.

The chain combines TRBV28 with TRBJ2-1; TRBD2 matches at 10 bases. Germline CDR1 MDHEN, CDR2 SYDVKM. The V segment lost 4 bases and the J segment 6 bases; nucleotides outside the gene matches: 12. The CDR3 is 17 amino acids. DNA for the CDR3: TGTGCCAGCAGTTCCCTTTCTAGCGGGAGTGGATTCAATGAGCAGTTCTTC. Translated: CASSSLSSGSGFNEQFF. Complete variable domain (other parts from reference TRBV28 and TRBJ2-1): DVKVTQSSRYLVKRTGEKVFLECVQDMDHENMFWYRQDPGLGLRLIYFSYDVKMKEKGDIPEGYSVSREKKERFSLILESASTNQTSMYLCASSSLSSGSGFNEQFFGPGTRLTVL.

V and J are TRBV5-1 and TRBJ1-1; D is uncertain. Trimming shortened V by 2 bases and J by 7 bases, and 9 bases separated the two germline ends. The germline CDR1 and CDR2 sequences are SGHRS and YFSETQ. The CDR3 has 12 residues. The CDR3 sequence is CASSLNSDEAFF. CDR3 nucleotides: TGCGCCAGCAGCTTAAATAGCGATGAAGCTTTCTTT.

The chain couples TRBV5-1 to TRBJ2-7, with TRBD2 matching 8 bases. CDR1 SGHRS and CDR2 YFSETQ come from the germline V gene. This CDR3 has 18 residues. J gave up 6 bases and V 0 bases, and 17 bases lay outside the gene matches. This chain's CDR3 is CASSLASTTSGVLREQYF. In DNA, the CDR3 is TGCGCCAGCAGCTTGGCCTCCACTACTAGCGGAGTACTACGCGAGCAGTACTTC.

This clonotype occurred a few times. The V call is TRBV5-1, the J call TRBJ2-7; 7 nucleotides align to TRBD2. The germline V gene encodes CDR1 SGHRS and CDR2 YFSETQ. The CDR3 has 15 residues. V dropped 4 bases and J dropped 6; count of bases not matched to a gene: 13. CDR3 residues: CASSRTGTTLSEQYF. The DNA for the CDR3 is TGCGCCAGCAGCCGTACCGGGACTACCCTTAGCGAGCAGTACTTC.

The chain recombines TRBV10-2 with TRBJ1-2, with D possibly being TRBD1 (5 bases). V lost 3 bases and J lost 2, with 10 bases in between. The CDR3 is 14 residues long. CDR1 WSHSY and CDR2 SAAADI come from the germline V gene. CDR3 coding DNA: TGCGCCAGCAGTGAAACGGGGGGAAACTATGGCTACACCTTC. Translating gives CASSETGGNYGYTF.